What follows are 25 T cell receptor beta chains derived from one specimen sequenced in a study of blood T cell repertoires in COVID-19 (dated by TCRdb to 2020 to 2022). Library construction relied on the immunoSEQ multiplex PCR assay. Held by TCRdb, this immuneACCESS table contains in-frame sequences only and omits some clones. Under half of the omission traces to an unresolved V gene where checked; the cause of the rest is unknown. This sample gives fewer than 120,000 clones in total; approximately 65% of them show up just once. The biggest ten clones account for more than 7.5% of the sample. Sequenced: peripheral blood. The receptors originated from a woman between 55 and 75 years old with acute or convalescent COVID-19.

The J gene is TRBJ2-3, the V gene TRBV2; TRBD2 is a possible D gene (7 bases). This CDR3 spans 15 amino acids. Germline CDR1 SNHLY, CDR2 FYNNEI. Trimming left V 2 bases short and J 2 bases short, with 11 bases between. This CDR3 is CASSENGGPTDTQYF. In nucleotides, the CDR3 is TGTGCCAGCAGTGAAAACGGGGGGCCCACAGATACGCAGTATTTT.

This clone was counted only a few times. The chain uses TRBV4-1 and TRBJ2-7; weak D call: TRBD1 (5 bases). V was trimmed by 1 base and J by 3 bases, leaving 10 bases between them. Per germline, CDR1 MGHRA and CDR2 YSYEKL. The CDR3 is 14 residues long. CDR3 region: CASSQAGQNYEQYF. The CDR3 coding sequence is TGCGCCAGCAGCCAAGCAGGGCAGAACTACGAGCAGTACTTC.

The gene calls are TRBV5-1 and TRBJ2-7; no clear D. CDR1 and CDR2 (germline): SGHRS, YFSETQ. V was clipped by 0 bases and J by 0 bases, with 4 bases between them. The CDR3 is 13 residues long. CDR3 loop: CASSLDGSYEQYF. CDR3 coding DNA: TGCGCCAGCAGCTTGGACGGCTCCTACGAGCAGTACTTC.

The rearrangement links TRBV6-5 to TRBJ2-7; D remains unclear. The CDR3 is 11 amino acids. Trimming removed 8 bases from V and 1 base from J, with 6 bases in between. From germline, CDR1 is MNHEY and CDR2 SVGAGI. The CDR3 sequence is CASGPSYEQYF. In DNA form, the CDR3 reads TGTGCCAGCGGGCCATCCTACGAGCAGTACTTC.

The chain combines TRBV6-5 with TRBJ1-2; D remains unclear. The V gene lost 7 bases and the J gene lost 6 bases, with 21 bases spanning the gap. The CDR3 totals 15 residues. The germline gives CDR1 MNHEY, CDR2 SVGAGI. In DNA form, the CDR3 reads TGTGCCAGCAAATCCCGTAATGGGGAGGCTCATGGCTACACCTTC. It is translated as CASKSRNGEAHGYTF.

The V call is TRBV5-6, the J call TRBJ1-1; a weak D match, TRBD1 (6 bases). Germline values: CDR1 SGHDT, CDR2 YYEEEE. The CDR3 has 18 amino acids. The V and J ends lost 0 bases and 4 bases respectively, with 22 bases between them. The CDR3 sequence is CASSLAVGRGMGGTEAFF. CDR3 bases: TGTGCCAGCAGCTTGGCGGTCGGGAGGGGGATGGGAGGCACTGAAGCTTTCTTT.

The rearrangement links TRBV3-1 (or the pseudogene TRBV3-2) to TRBJ2-3; 7 bases line up with TRBD2. V shed 4 bases and J 7 bases; nucleotides not matched to a gene: 17. CDR1 LGHDT and CDR2 YNNKEL come from the germline V gene (reference sequence). The CDR3 totals 17 residues. CDR3 amino acids: CASSPIPSGYAGNTQYF. CDR3 bases: TGTGCCAGCAGCCCCATCCCTAGCGGCTACGCTGGAAATACGCAGTATTTT.

The gene calls are TRBV5-1 and TRBJ1-1; no clear D gene. The V gene's germline CDR1 is SGHRS and CDR2 YFSETQ. Trimming stripped 6 bases from V and 4 bases from J, with 7 bases between. This CDR3 is built from 11 residues. This CDR3 is CASMGSTEAFF. The CDR3 nucleotides read TGCGCCAGCATGGGCAGCACTGAAGCTTTCTTT.

The rearrangement uses TRBV3-1 (or the pseudogene TRBV3-2) and TRBJ2-7, with D uncertain. V was clipped by 4 bases and J by 2 bases, with 6 bases between them. The germline V gene has CDR1 LGHDT and CDR2 YNNKEL (reference sequence). The CDR3 covers 12 residues. In nucleotides, the CDR3 is TGTGCCAGCAGCCCATCTACCTACGAGCAGTACTTC. Translated, it gives CASSPSTYEQYF.

V is TRBV6-6 and J is TRBJ1-1; the D is unclear. The CDR3 extends over 14 amino acids. V gave up 5 bases and J gave up 5 bases, with 15 bases separating them. In germline, CDR1 is MNHNY, CDR2 SVGAGI (reference sequence). The CDR3 loop is CASSPSGVPTEAFF. DNA of the CDR3: TGTGCCAGCAGTCCTTCGGGAGTACCGACTGAAGCTTTCTTT.

This chain connects TRBV19 to TRBJ1-3; no definite D call. CDR1 LNHDA and CDR2 SQIVND come from the germline V gene (reference sequence). Trimming removed 6 bases at V and 0 bases at J, with 6 bases between. The CDR3 spans 13 residues. CDR3 region: CASSAGSGNTIYF. DNA of the CDR3: TGTGCCAGTAGCGCAGGCTCTGGAAACACCATATATTTT.

The chain employs TRBV6-4 and TRBJ1-2, with TRBD1 matching 8 bases. V trimming: 6 bases; J trimming: 8 bases; junction bases outside the gene matches: 8. CDR1 and CDR2 (germline): MRHNA, SNTAGT. CDR3 length equals 13 residues. The CDR3: CASRNTGGGGYTF. The CDR3 DNA follows: TGTGCCAGCAGGAATACAGGGGGAGGGGGCTACACCTTC.

This chain joins TRBV4-3 and TRBJ1-2, with 7 bases lining up with TRBD1. This CDR3 region has 16 residues. J lost 8 bases, V lost 1 base, and 13 bases had no gene match. Germline V lookup: CDR1 LGHNA, CDR2 YSLEER. The CDR3 sequence: CASSQVGDRVMEGYTF. The CDR3 coding sequence is TGCGCCAGCAGCCAAGTAGGCGACAGGGTAATGGAGGGCTACACCTTC.

The rearrangement joins TRBV5-1 to TRBJ1-4; the D gene is possibly TRBD1 (6 bases). The CDR3 has 16 residues. Deletions cut 4 bases from V and 8 bases from J, with 21 bases between. CDR1 and CDR2 (germline): SGHRS, YFSETQ. The CDR3 reads CASSAGGQGLGEKLFF. In DNA form, the CDR3 reads TGCGCCAGCAGCGCGGGGGGCCAGGGATTAGGGGAAAAACTGTTTTTT.

This clone occurred a few times. The chain recombines TRBV30 with TRBJ1-5; 9 nucleotides agree with TRBD1. Germline loops: CDR1 GTSNPN, CDR2 SVGIG (reference sequence). V shed 1 base, J shed 6 bases, and the junction held 10 bases outside the gene matches. CDR3 length equals 16 residues. This CDR3 reads CAWSAAYRGQSQPQHF. CDR3 DNA: TGTGCCTGGAGTGCAGCATACAGGGGGCAAAGTCAGCCCCAGCATTTT.

The gene calls are TRBV11-2 and TRBJ1-1; no definite D call. CDR1 and CDR2 from the germline V gene are SGHAT and FQNNGV. The V end lost 5 bases, the J end lost 1 base, and 11 bases lay between the germline ends. The CDR3 extends over 14 amino acids. This chain's CDR3 is CASSPEWANTEAFF. The CDR3 DNA reads as TGTGCCAGCAGCCCTGAATGGGCGAACACTGAAGCTTTCTTT.

The chain combines TRBV10-3 with TRBJ2-5; 8 bases align to TRBD2. Per germline, CDR1 ENHRY and CDR2 SYGVKD. This CDR3 spans 16 amino acids. Trimming cost V 6 bases and J 2 bases; bases outside gene matches: 11. CDR3 bases: TGTGCCATCAGAGCGGGTGAGCGGGGGAGGCAAGAGACCCAGTACTTC. Residues: CAIRAGERGRQETQYF.

The gene calls are TRBV9 and TRBJ2-1; D is uncertain. The CDR3 length is 15 residues. Trimming removed 0 bases at V and 0 bases at J, with 7 bases between. Germline-derived CDR1 and CDR2 are SGDLS and YYNGEE. Here the CDR3 reads CASSVGRLSYNEQFF. The CDR3 nucleotides are TGTGCCAGCAGCGTAGGCAGGCTCTCCTACAATGAGCAGTTCTTC.

This clone was observed a handful of times. V gene TRBV5-1 combines with J gene TRBJ2-7, with 9 nucleotides matching TRBD2. The germline gives CDR1 SGHRS, CDR2 YFSETQ. The CDR3 extends over 15 amino acids. The V segment lost 0 bases and the J segment 2 bases; nucleotides outside the gene matches: 3. As DNA, the CDR3 is TGCGCCAGCAGCTTGGGGGGGACTAGCCCCTACGAGCAGTACTTC. It codes for CASSLGGTSPYEQYF.

CDR3 bases: TGTGCCTGGAGTGCCTCGACAGGGGGCAATCAGCCCCAGCATTTT. This codes for CAWSASTGGNQPQHF. The chain carries TRBV30 and TRBJ1-5; 8 positions match TRBD1. The CDR3 runs to 15 residues. The J segment lost 2 bases and the V segment lost 1 base, leaving 4 bases of the junction unmatched. Germline lookup yields CDR1 GTSNPN and CDR2 SVGIG (reference sequence).

The V call is TRBV11-3, the J call TRBJ2-1, with 8 bases that match TRBD2. CDR1 SGHNT and CDR2 YENEEA come from the germline V gene. CDR3 length: 14 amino acids. The junction had 4 bases not matched to a gene; V was cut back by 1 base and J by 8 bases. CDR3 in amino acids: CASSLGGSGDEQFF. The DNA for the CDR3 is TGTGCCAGCAGCTTAGGTGGTAGCGGGGATGAGCAGTTCTTC.

The chain links TRBV7-9 to TRBJ1-5; maybe TRBD1 (5 bases). This CDR3 is built from 16 residues. Germline CDR1 reads SEHNR; CDR2 reads FQNEAQ (reference sequence). V lost 5 bases and J 0 bases, leaving 14 bases between the germline ends. The CDR3 loop is CASSRTGRNSNQPQHF. CDR3 nucleotide sequence: TGTGCCAGCAGCCGAACAGGAAGAAATAGCAATCAGCCCCAGCATTTT.

Here the CDR3 reads CSVGMTANTEAFF. DNA of the CDR3: TGCAGCGTCGGAATGACAGCCAACACTGAAGCTTTCTTT. J is TRBJ1-1 and V is TRBV29-1; TRBD1 is a possible D gene (5 bases). Germline V CDR1 and CDR2: SQVTM, ANQGSEA. The CDR3 totals 13 residues. V was pared by 6 bases and J by 2 bases, with 13 bases between.

This chain connects TRBV20-1 to TRBJ2-7; 9 bases line up with TRBD1. Losses at the gene ends were 3 bases for V and 1 base for J; bases not matched to a gene: 4. This CDR3 has 14 amino acids. Germline CDR1 DFQATT, CDR2 SNEGSKA (reference sequence). The CDR3 sequence is CSASLGQGSYEQYF. Here the CDR3 DNA reads TGCAGTGCTAGTTTGGGACAGGGATCCTACGAGCAGTACTTC.

The chain joins TRBV7-3 to TRBJ2-4, with TRBD1 matching over 9 bases. CDR3 length equals 18 residues. CDR1 and CDR2 from the germline V gene are SGHTA and FQGTGA. The V gene end was trimmed by 5 bases and the J gene end by 2 bases; junction bases not matched to a gene: 13. The CDR3 sequence is CASSALPTGTGSKNIQYF. CDR3 nucleotides: TGTGCCAGCAGCGCCCTTCCTACCGGGACAGGGTCCAAAAACATTCAGTACTTC.